The 21 T cell receptor beta chains below were found in one sample sequenced in a study of immune evolution from preneoplasia to lung adenocarcinoma. Using immunoSEQ multiplex PCR, the repertoire was profiled, and TCRdb retains in-frame clones only, with some absent. In the table there are tens of thousands of clones, roughly 71% of which are singletons. Sequences were obtained from FFPE invasive lung adenocarcinoma tissue. These receptors were collected from a person between 60 and 69 years old with lung adenocarcinoma.

This clone has only a few counts. This chain connects TRBV6-4 to TRBJ2-3, with 8 bases fitting TRBD2. J lost 2 bases, V lost 3 bases, and 1 base had no gene match. CDR1 is MRHNA and CDR2 is SNTAGT in the germline V gene. This CDR3 is built from 14 residues. Here the CDR3 DNA reads TGTGCCAGCAGTGAAGCGGGAGCCACAGATACGCAGTATTTT. Amino acids: CASSEAGATDTQYF.

The CDR3 loop reads CATSPPGTNYGYTF. The CDR3 DNA reads as TGTGCCACCAGCCCCCCCGGTACTAACTATGGCTACACCTTC. The chain uses TRBV15 and TRBJ1-2; the D is unclear. CDR3 length: 14 residues. V was pared by 5 bases and J by 0 bases, with 10 bases between. The germline V gene has CDR1 LNHNV and CDR2 YYDKDF (reference sequence). The variable domain in full, completed from reference TRBV15 and TRBJ1-2, reads DAMVIQNPRYQVTQFGKPVTLSCSQTLNHNVMYWYQQKSSQAPKLLFHYYDKDFNNEADTPDNFQSRRPNTSFCFLDIRSPGLGDTAMYLCATSPPGTNYGYTFGSGTRLTVV.

In this sample, this clone turned up once. The rearrangement joins TRBV6-5 to TRBJ1-2; TRBD1 matches 11 bases. Germline assignment: CDR1 MNHEY and CDR2 SVGAGI. V gave up 6 bases and J gave up 3 bases; unmatched junction bases: 6. The CDR3 extends over 15 amino acids. In nucleotides, the CDR3 is TGTGCCAGCAGAAACAAGGGACAGGGGGACTATGGCTACACCTTC. Residues: CASRNKGQGDYGYTF.

The chain has TRBV27 and TRBJ2-1; possibly TRBD2 for D (6 bases). Trimming cost V 7 bases and J 2 bases, with 21 bases left between them. The CDR3 totals 17 residues. Germline CDR1 MNHEY, CDR2 SMNVEV (reference sequence). The CDR3 here is CASTSLGFTGAYNEQFF. The CDR3 bases are TGTGCCAGCACCTCATTGGGCTTCACGGGAGCCTACAATGAGCAGTTCTTC.

The V call is TRBV12-5, the J call TRBJ2-7, with D perhaps TRBD1 (5 bases). Trimming cost V 5 bases and J 3 bases, with 5 bases left between them. This CDR3 has 11 amino acids. In germline, CDR1 is LGHNT, CDR2 FRNRAP. Here the CDR3 DNA reads TGTGCTAGTGGTACAGGCTACGAGCAGTACTTC. Translation gives CASGTGYEQYF.

V usage is TRBV14 and J usage is TRBJ2-6; D is ambiguous. There are 13 residues in the CDR3. Germline values: CDR1 SGHDN, CDR2 FVKESK. V lost 5 bases and J lost 0, with 2 bases in between. CDR3 protein: CASSSSGANVLTF. In DNA form, the CDR3 reads TGTGCCAGCAGCTCCTCTGGGGCCAACGTCCTGACTTTC.

The chain recombines TRBV11-2 with TRBJ1-1; a weak D match, TRBD1 (5 bases). The CDR3 has 14 residues. Trimming removed 1 base from V and 1 base from J, with 7 bases in between. Per the germline V gene, CDR1 is SGHAT and CDR2 is FQNNGV. CDR3 sequence reads: CASSLVGQNTEAFF. In nucleotides, the CDR3 is TGTGCCAGCAGCTTAGTCGGACAGAACACTGAAGCTTTCTTT. Together with reference TRBV11-2 and TRBJ1-1, the CDR3 gives the full variable domain: EAGVAQSPRYKIIEKRQSVAFWCNPISGHATLYWYQQILGQGPKLLIQFQNNGVVDDSQLPKDRFSAERLKGVDSTLKIQPAKLEDSAVYLCASSLVGQNTEAFFGQGTRLTVV.

This clone has just a few counts. CDR3 DNA sequence: TGTGCCAGCAACCCGGACGGAGATAGCAATCAGCCCCAGCATTTT. Its translation: CASNPDGDSNQPQHF. J is TRBJ1-5 and V is TRBV9; D not resolved. Germline V gene sequence: CDR1 SGDLS, CDR2 YYNGEE. The CDR3 has 15 amino acids. The V end lost 6 bases, the J end lost 0 bases, and 13 bases lay between the germline ends. Supplemented by reference TRBV9 and TRBJ1-5, the full variable domain reads DSGVTQTPKHLITATGQRVTLRCSPRSGDLSVYWYQQSLDQGLQFLIQYYNGEERAKGNILERFSAQQFPDLHSELNLSSLELGDSALYFCASNPDGDSNQPQHFGDGTRLSIL.

The V and J genes are TRBV7-9 and TRBJ2-2; D is unclear. The CDR3 consists of 13 residues. Deletions cut 3 bases from V and 6 bases from J, with 8 bases between. Germline V gene lookup returns CDR1 SEHNR and CDR2 FQNEAQ (reference sequence). CDR3 nucleotide sequence: TGTGCCAGCAGCTTTTACAATTCCGGGGAGCTGTTTTTT. This encodes CASSFYNSGELFF.

This clone is classed as medium-sized. Other DNA sequences in this specimen translate into the identical CDR3. The chain employs TRBV29-1 and TRBJ2-1; no clear D gene. V was clipped by 6 bases and J by 5 bases, with 11 bases between them. Germline CDR1 SQVTM, CDR2 ANQGSEA. This CDR3 spans 12 amino acids. CDR3 bases: TGCAGCGTGCCGACACCCCACAATGAGCAGTTCTTC. Protein product: CSVPTPHNEQFF.

Worth noting for this clone: In the same sample, other DNA sequences code for this CDR3. V usage is TRBV30 and J usage is TRBJ1-2; a possible D gene is TRBD1 (6 bases). CDR1 is GTSNPN, CDR2 SVGIG, per germline (reference sequence). This CDR3 contains 11 residues. CDR3 protein: CAWEAGVGYTF. The CDR3 DNA follows: TGTGCTTGGGAAGCAGGGGTGGGCTACACCTTC.

This clone turned up a few times. The chain has TRBV28 and TRBJ1-3; 7 bases are a match to TRBD1. Losses at the gene ends were 4 bases for V and 4 bases for J; bases not matched to a gene: 13. Germline V gives CDR1 MDHEN, CDR2 SYDVKM. The CDR3 loop spans 17 amino acids. The CDR3 protein is CASSSTHLTGSGNTIYF. CDR3 nucleotides: TGTGCCAGCAGTTCCACCCATTTGACAGGGAGCGGAAACACCATATATTTT. Supplemented by reference TRBV28 and TRBJ1-3, the full variable domain reads DVKVTQSSRYLVKRTGEKVFLECVQDMDHENMFWYRQDPGLGLRLIYFSYDVKMKEKGDIPEGYSVSREKKERFSLILESASTNQTSMYLCASSSTHLTGSGNTIYFGEGSWLTVV.

This clone was seen a handful of times. This rearrangement joins TRBV19 to TRBJ1-5, with D possibly being TRBD1 (5 bases). CDR3 length equals 15 residues. CDR1 LNHDA and CDR2 SQIVND come from the germline V gene (reference sequence). V dropped 1 base and J dropped 0 bases, with 7 bases sitting between them. The CDR3 region is CASSIGQTSNQPQHF. In nucleotides, the CDR3 is TGTGCCAGTAGTATAGGACAGACTAGCAATCAGCCCCAGCATTTT.

The rearrangement links TRBV11-3 to TRBJ2-1; D ambiguous. V lost 3 bases to trimming and J lost 8 bases, with 5 bases between them. The CDR3 length is 11 residues. Germline V CDR1 and CDR2: SGHNT, YENEEA. The CDR3 DNA is TGTGCCAGCAGCTTTAGGGATGAGCAGTTCTTC. Translation gives CASSFRDEQFF.

This clone has just a few counts. The gene calls are TRBV30 and TRBJ1-5; tentatively, D is TRBD1 (6 bases). Looked up from germline, CDR1 is GTSNPN and CDR2 is SVGIG (reference sequence). Trimming removed 0 bases from V and 6 bases from J, with 12 bases in between. The CDR3 is 14 amino acids. The CDR3 sequence is CAWSVWGQFQPQHF. CDR3 nucleotide sequence: TGTGCCTGGAGTGTATGGGGGCAGTTTCAGCCCCAGCATTTT.

This rearrangement joins TRBV6-5 to TRBJ2-7, with D perhaps TRBD1 (9 bases). Germline V gives CDR1 MNHEY, CDR2 SVGAGI. Trimming left V 6 bases short and J 2 bases short, with 17 bases between. The CDR3 contains 15 residues. The CDR3 nucleotides are TGTGCCAGCAGCCGGGAGGGGACAGGGACCTACGAGCAGTACTTC. The encoded protein is CASSREGTGTYEQYF.

The J gene is TRBJ1-5, the V gene TRBV2; D is undetermined. V lost 11 bases, J lost 0 bases, and 11 bases lay in between. The CDR3 is 13 amino acids. CDR1 SNHLY and CDR2 FYNNEI come from the germline V gene. CDR3: CAARTDSNQPQHF. The CDR3, as DNA: TGTGCCGCCCGGACGGATAGCAATCAGCCCCAGCATTTT.

This clone is classed as medium-sized. This chain connects TRBV4-2 to TRBJ1-1; possible D gene TRBD1, 6 bases. Germline lookup yields CDR1 LGHNA and CDR2 YNFKEQ. This CDR3 contains 16 residues. Trimming pared 1 base from V and 5 bases from J, leaving 17 bases between. In nucleotides, the CDR3 is TGTGCCAGCAGCCAAGGTCAGGGGAAGATATGGACTGAAGCTTTCTTT. Its translation is CASSQGQGKIWTEAFF.

V gene TRBV19 combines with J gene TRBJ2-2; no firm D call. The V and J ends lost 6 bases and 5 bases respectively, with 16 bases between them. The CDR3 is 15 residues long. Per the germline V gene, CDR1 is LNHDA and CDR2 is SQIVND (reference sequence). The CDR3: CASRTPGSWTGELFF. DNA of the CDR3: TGTGCCAGTAGGACGCCGGGTTCTTGGACCGGGGAGCTGTTTTTT.

This sequence joins TRBV11-1 and TRBJ2-7; D gene uncertain. V gave up 5 bases and J gave up 3 bases, with 17 bases separating them. CDR1 and CDR2 (germline): SGHAT, FQDESV (reference sequence). CDR3 length: 15 residues. As DNA, the CDR3 is TGTGCCAGCAGCCCCACCGGAAGTACCCTCTACGAGCAGTACTTC. This encodes CASSPTGSTLYEQYF.

This chain connects TRBV6-6 to TRBJ2-7, with TRBD1 as a possible D gene (5 bases). CDR3 size: 14 residues. The V end was cut by 2 bases, the J end by 2 bases, with 10 bases between. CDR1 is MNHNY, CDR2 SVGAGI, per germline (reference sequence). In DNA, the CDR3 is TGTGCCAGCAGTTACCCGACAGACACCTACGAGCAGTACTTC. Translation gives CASSYPTDTYEQYF.